A selection of T cell receptor beta chains follows, all from one sample in a study of radiotherapy plus CTLA-4 blockade in lung cancer. Data came from immunoSEQ multiplex PCR; TCRdb stores just in-frame clones and leaves some out. The table records under 95,000 clones, about 78% of them present only once. This specimen consisted of peripheral blood, obtained from a patient treated with radiotherapy plus ipilimumab. All receptors come from a human donor with non-small cell lung cancer whose response to radiotherapy plus ipilimumab could not be evaluated. Some clones in this sample may be carry-over from other donors' samples. CDR3s include the opening cysteine and the closing phenylalanine or tryptophan. D genes are given only for firm matches. Some rows have no size entry. The others give once, few or many, or a class for an expanded clone.

DNA: TGTGCCAGCAGTGAACGGTCACTAGTGAGTGGAAACACCATATATTTT
CDR3: CASSERSLVSGNTIYF
D: NA
V: TRBV6-1
size: NA
J: TRBJ1-3

DNA: TGTGCCAGCAGTTTGACAGGGATGCGGGAAAAACTGTTTTTT
CDR3: CASSLTGMREKLFF
D: TRBD1
V: TRBV28
size: once
J: TRBJ1-4

DNA: TGTGCCACCACGGGACAGCTAAGGGATACGCAGTATTTT
CDR3: CATTGQLRDTQYF
D: TRBD1
V: TRBV19
size: NA
J: TRBJ2-3

DNA: TGTGCCAGCAGCCAAGGTCCTGACCGGGGGGTCGACGAGCAGTACTTC
CDR3: CASSQGPDRGVDEQYF
D: TRBD2
V: TRBV4-2
size: few
J: TRBJ2-7

DNA: TGTGCCAGCAGCTTAGCAGGGGAGGGGAATCAGCCCCAGCATTTT
CDR3: CASSLAGEGNQPQHF
D: NA
V: TRBV28
size: NA
J: TRBJ1-5

DNA: TGCGCCAGCAGCTTGAACCAGGCAAGAGAGACCCAGTACTTC
CDR3: CASSLNQARETQYF
D: NA
V: TRBV5-1
size: NA
J: TRBJ2-5

DNA: TGTGCCAGCAGCAGCCGCTGGGGAGGAGAAAACGAGCAGTACTTC
CDR3: CASSSRWGGENEQYF
D: NA
V: TRBV5-4
size: NA
J: TRBJ2-7

DNA: TGTGCCAGTGGGCCTACGACAGGGTTTGTCGCAGATACGCAGTATTTT
CDR3: CASGPTTGFVADTQYF
D: TRBD1
V: TRBV19
size: few
J: TRBJ2-3

DNA: TGTGCCAGCAGCCGGGCGGGGTGGGAGACCCAGTACTTC
CDR3: CASSRAGWETQYF
D: NA
V: TRBV7-2
size: NA
J: TRBJ2-5

DNA: TGTGCCAGCAGTTACTCGATGGGCAGGGGAGAGACCCAGTACTTC
CDR3: CASSYSMGRGETQYF
D: NA
V: TRBV6-8
size: once
J: TRBJ2-5

DNA: TGCGCCAGCAGCTCGGGGGAAGAGTACACTGAAGCTTTCTTT
CDR3: CASSSGEEYTEAFF
D: NA
V: TRBV5-1
size: many
J: TRBJ1-1

DNA: TGTGCCAGCAGCTTAACAGAGGCAGGGTGGGGCAATCAGCCCCAGCATTTT
CDR3: CASSLTEAGWGNQPQHF
D: NA
V: TRBV7-6
size: NA
J: TRBJ1-5

DNA: TGTGCCAGCAGCGTAGAAACTTCGCGGGAGACCCAGTACTTC
CDR3: CASSVETSRETQYF
D: NA
V: TRBV9
size: NA
J: TRBJ2-5

DNA: TGTGCCAGCAGTTACCTGGGGACAAGGGTTTTT
CDR3: CASSYLGTRVF
D: NA
V: TRBV6-6
size: NA
J: TRBJ1-4

DNA: TGCAGCACCGGGGGGTACTATGGCTACACCTTC
CDR3: CSTGGYYGYTF
D: NA
V: TRBV20-1
size: NA
J: TRBJ1-2